These 25 T cell receptor beta chains were sequenced from one sample in a study of beta chain features in type 1 diabetes (dated by TCRdb to 2017 to 2018). Points the paper makes about the study in general: Type 1 diabetes patients showed a moderate but significant shortening of TCRB CDR3 length in all four CD4+ subsets.

No cognate antigen is known for these TCRs. Receptor amplification or capture employed the immunoSEQ multiplex PCR assay. The entire isolated RNA was reverse transcribed using the High Capacity cDNA Reverse Transcription Kit, and thus expressed TCRB transcripts were sequenced. As stored in TCRdb, this immuneACCESS dataset retains in-frame rearrangements with V and J assigned. A fraction of the clones does not appear; measured against another copy, unresolved V genes explain less than half of the discrepancy, and the remainder lacks a known reason. The sample yields around 260,000 clones; just over 20% were counted once. The leading ten clones occupy 0.028% of the sample. Sequencing was done on a sample of naive CD4+ T cells from blood. The sample's cell subset or site, from its label and the paper: true naive CD4+ T cells. All receptors derive from a middle-aged woman with type 1 diabetes.

The chain has TRBV6-5 and TRBJ2-7; 8 nucleotides agree with TRBD1. V lost 1 base, J lost 3 bases, and 5 bases stayed unmatched. The CDR3 consists of 15 residues. Germline V gene sequence: CDR1 MNHEY, CDR2 SVGAGI. The CDR3 here is CASSYWMTGVYEQYF. The CDR3 DNA sequence: TGTGCCAGCAGTTACTGGATGACAGGGGTCTACGAGCAGTACTTC.

This chain uses TRBV18 with TRBJ2-7, with 9 bases fitting TRBD1. Germline V gene lookup returns CDR1 KGHSH and CDR2 LQKENI. This CDR3 comprises 15 residues. The trim removed 2 bases at V and 6 bases at J, leaving 8 bases unmatched. CDR3 protein: CASSPRTGVPAEQYF. CDR3 nucleotide sequence: TGTGCCAGCTCACCAAGGACAGGGGTTCCCGCCGAGCAGTACTTC.

This clone was detected a few times. The sample contains more than one DNA sequence encoding this CDR3. V gene TRBV6-5 combines with J gene TRBJ1-5, with D perhaps matching TRBD1 (5 bases). Germline V gives CDR1 MNHEY, CDR2 SVGAGI. Trimming removed 2 bases at V and 4 bases at J, with 9 bases between. The CDR3 spans 14 residues. Here the CDR3 DNA reads TGTGCCAGCAGTTACGTTCAGGGAAATCAGCCCCAGCATTTT. Translated, it gives CASSYVQGNQPQHF.

This clone was seen a handful of times. The chain links TRBV7-9 to TRBJ1-6, with D perhaps TRBD1 (6 bases). This CDR3 spans 15 amino acids. Trimming took 8 bases from V and 5 from J, leaving 16 bases between them. Germline CDR1 SEHNR, CDR2 FQNEAQ (reference sequence). Here the CDR3 DNA reads TGTGCCAGCGGCAGTAGGGGGACCAATAATTCACCCCTCCACTTT. Translation: CASGSRGTNNSPLHF.

The chain couples TRBV7-9 to TRBJ2-7, with TRBD1 matching over 7 bases. Germline-derived CDR1 and CDR2 are SEHNR and FQNEAQ (reference sequence). V shed 4 bases and J 6 bases; nucleotides not matched to a gene: 3. This CDR3 comprises 12 residues. The CDR3 DNA reads TGTGCCAGCAGCTCAGACAGGGCCGAGCAGTACTTC. The encoded protein is CASSSDRAEQYF.

The J gene is TRBJ2-7, the V gene TRBV25-1, with 7 bases that match TRBD2. Germline-derived CDR1 and CDR2 are MGHDK and SYGVNS. CDR3 length: 13 amino acids. Trimming cost V 5 bases and J 6 bases; bases outside gene matches: 7. CDR3 residues: CASSLRERGEQYF. The CDR3 nucleotides are TGTGCCAGCAGTCTACGGGAGCGGGGCGAGCAGTACTTC.

This clone was detected a few times. The V gene is TRBV5-4, the J gene TRBJ2-7, with TRBD1 identical over 9 bases. The ends lost 0 bases at V and 5 bases at J; junction bases unmatched: 9. Germline V gene sequence: CDR1 SGHNT, CDR2 YYREEE (reference sequence). CDR3 length: 16 residues. The CDR3 loop is CASSLGSTGGFNEQYF. The CDR3 nucleotides are TGTGCCAGCAGCTTGGGTTCAACAGGGGGCTTCAACGAGCAGTACTTC. Filled out from reference TRBV5-4 and TRBJ2-7, the complete variable domain reads ETGVTQSPTHLIKTRGQQVTLRCSSQSGHNTVSWYQQALGQGPQFIFQYYREEENGRGNFPPRFSGLQFPNYSSELNVNALELDDSALYLCASSLGSTGGFNEQYFGPGTRLTVT.

The chain links TRBV6-5 to TRBJ1-5; 9 bases fit TRBD1. The CDR3 sequence is 14 residues long. J was trimmed by 5 bases and V by 6 bases; bases with no gene match: 5. Germline V gives CDR1 MNHEY, CDR2 SVGAGI. CDR3 bases: TGTGCCAGCAGACTCACAGGGGGCGATCAGCCCCAGCATTTT. Amino acid sequence: CASRLTGGDQPQHF.

This clone has a handful of counts. The rearrangement links TRBV6-5 to TRBJ2-5, with 8 nucleotides matching TRBD2. Trimming cost V 9 bases and J 5 bases; bases outside gene matches: 14. The germline V gene has CDR1 MNHEY and CDR2 SVGAGI. This CDR3 contains 15 residues. CDR3 loop: CASQVAAGGRETQYF. The CDR3 coding sequence is TGTGCCAGTCAAGTCGCCGCGGGGGGCCGGGAGACCCAGTACTTC.

This clone appeared a few times. The chain joins TRBV7-8 to TRBJ2-5; D may be TRBD1 (6 bases). Trimming left V 1 base short and J 4 bases short, with 7 bases between. Germline CDR1 is SGHVS and CDR2 is FQNEAQ. The length of the CDR3 is 13 residues. CDR3 region: CASSLGRGETQYF. CDR3 nucleotide sequence: TGTGCCAGCAGCTTAGGCAGGGGAGAGACCCAGTACTTC.

The V and J genes are TRBV28 and TRBJ2-1; 7 nucleotides match TRBD2. This CDR3 has 10 residues. After removal of 6 bases from V and 12 bases from J, the junction contained 2 bases not matched to a gene. Germline CDR1 reads MDHEN; CDR2 reads SYDVKM. The CDR3: CASSREGQFF. CDR3 DNA sequence: TGTGCCAGCAGCAGGGAGGGGCAGTTCTTC.

The chain joins TRBV25-1 to TRBJ2-7; tentative D call: TRBD1 (6 bases). CDR1 and CDR2 (germline): MGHDK, SYGVNS. The V end lost 6 bases, the J end lost 4 bases, and 16 bases lay between the germline ends. This CDR3 comprises 14 residues. This chain's CDR3 is CASRKTGKGYEQYF. CDR3 sequence (DNA): TGTGCCAGCAGGAAGACAGGAAAGGGATACGAGCAGTACTTC.

The chain employs TRBV28 and TRBJ1-5, with TRBD1 identical over 10 bases. The CDR3 consists of 16 residues. Germline V gene lookup returns CDR1 MDHEN and CDR2 SYDVKM. With 7 bases clipped from V and 2 bases from J, the junction kept 8 bases outside the gene matches. CDR3 DNA sequence: TGTGCCAGCACCATCCGGGGACAGGGGCGCAATCAGCCCCAGCATTTT. Protein product: CASTIRGQGRNQPQHF.

The V gene is TRBV7-3, the J gene TRBJ2-1, with D possibly matching TRBD2 (5 bases). CDR3 length equals 14 residues. Trimming removed 1 base from V and 4 bases from J, with 8 bases in between. CDR1 is SGHTA, CDR2 FQGTGA, per germline. The CDR3 loop is CASSLMGGYNEQFF. CDR3 nucleotides: TGTGCCAGCAGCTTAATGGGCGGGTACAATGAGCAGTTCTTC.

This clone was observed a few times. CDR3 coding DNA: TGTGCCAGCAGCTTACCTGGGACAGGGGTCTACAATGAGCAGTTCTTC. This encodes CASSLPGTGVYNEQFF. The gene calls are TRBV5-4 and TRBJ2-1; 10 nucleotides align to TRBD1. The V gene's germline CDR1 is SGHNT and CDR2 YYREEE (reference sequence). V lost 2 bases and J lost 3; bases outside the gene matches: 5. This CDR3 is built from 16 residues.

This clone has a handful of counts. This sequence joins TRBV4-3 and TRBJ2-1; 15 bases are shared with TRBD2. The CDR3 length is 18 residues. The J segment lost 9 bases and the V segment lost 5 bases, leaving 14 bases of the junction unmatched. Per the germline V gene, CDR1 is LGHNA and CDR2 is YSLEER. CDR3 residues: CASSSGTSGRIVRSEQFF. The CDR3 coding sequence is TGCGCCAGCAGCTCCGGGACTAGCGGGAGGATTGTTCGTAGTGAGCAGTTCTTC.

This clone was counted a few times. J is TRBJ1-1 and V is TRBV18; no clear D. V shed 1 base and J shed 0 bases, with 9 bases lying between them. CDR1 is KGHSH and CDR2 is LQKENI in the germline V gene. This CDR3 comprises 15 residues. CDR3 protein: CASSPLERLNTEAFF. In nucleotides, the CDR3 is TGTGCCAGCTCACCACTCGAGCGTTTGAACACTGAAGCTTTCTTT.

In this sample, this clone turned up a few times. The rearrangement links TRBV25-1 to TRBJ1-1, with 10 nucleotides matching TRBD1. Germline values: CDR1 MGHDK, CDR2 SYGVNS. The CDR3 length is 13 residues. V lost 5 bases to trimming and J lost 6 bases; unmatched junction nucleotides: 3. In DNA form, the CDR3 reads TGTGCCAGCAGTCCCGGACAGGGGGCTGAAGCTTTCTTT. It is translated as CASSPGQGAEAFF.

This clone was counted only a few times. The chain combines TRBV7-2 with TRBJ2-2; no clear D. The germline V gene encodes CDR1 SGHTA and CDR2 FQGNSA. Trimming shortened V by 5 bases and J by 7 bases, and 5 bases separated the two germline ends. The length of the CDR3 is 11 residues. The CDR3 region has the DNA TGTGCCAGCAGCCTCGTCGGGGAGCTGTTTTTT. Amino acid sequence: CASSLVGELFF.

A few counts support this clone. The CDR3 nucleotides are TGTGCCACCACTCCGCCAGGGAACTATGGCTACACCTTC. Translation: CATTPPGNYGYTF. The J gene is TRBJ1-2, the V gene TRBV6-6; the D gene is possibly TRBD1 (5 bases). CDR1 is MNHNY, CDR2 SVGAGI, per germline (reference sequence). This CDR3 has 13 amino acids. The V and J ends lost 10 bases and 2 bases respectively, with 14 bases between them.

This chain joins TRBV30 and TRBJ1-1; D is unclear. The CDR3 loop spans 13 amino acids. CDR1 and CDR2 from the germline V gene are GTSNPN and SVGIG (reference sequence). The V end was cut by 3 bases, the J end by 7 bases, with 15 bases between. The CDR3 spells CAWSREGGGEAFF. The CDR3 DNA sequence: TGTGCCTGGAGCCGAGAGGGTGGAGGTGAAGCTTTCTTT. The full variable domain, completed using reference TRBV30 and TRBJ1-1, is SQTIHQWPATLVQPVGSPLSLECTVEGTSNPNLYWYRQAAGRGLQLLFYSVGIGQISSEVPQNLSASRPQDRQFILSSKKLLLSDSGFYLCAWSREGGGEAFFGQGTRLTVV.

The J gene is TRBJ2-1, the V gene TRBV6-1; 7 nucleotides align to TRBD1. This CDR3 has 13 residues. The junction had 11 bases not matched to a gene; V was cut back by 11 bases and J by 7 bases. In germline, CDR1 is MNHNS, CDR2 SASEGT. CDR3: CASTGAPQNEQFF. CDR3 in DNA: TGTGCCTCAACAGGGGCCCCCCAAAATGAGCAGTTCTTC.

The V call is TRBV10-3, the J call TRBJ2-5; D might be TRBD1 (6 bases). Germline CDR1 and CDR2: ENHRY and SYGVKD. This CDR3 has 15 amino acids. V was cut by 3 bases and J by 0 bases, with 11 bases left in between. This CDR3 is CAISDLGGYQETQYF. CDR3 nucleotide sequence: TGTGCCATCAGTGATCTAGGGGGTTACCAAGAGACCCAGTACTTC.

This clone was observed a handful of times. Here the CDR3 DNA reads TGCAGCGTCCTTTATATAGCCTACAATGAGCAGTTCTTC. This translates into CSVLYIAYNEQFF. This chain connects TRBV29-1 to TRBJ2-1; D remains unclear. Germline CDR1 SQVTM, CDR2 ANQGSEA. V lost 6 bases and J 2 bases, leaving 11 bases between the germline ends. This CDR3 spans 13 amino acids.

This rearrangement joins TRBV4-3 to TRBJ2-4, with a tentative D call TRBD1 (6 bases). The CDR3 is made up of 17 amino acids. Trimming removed 1 base from V and 2 bases from J, with 15 bases in between. The V gene's germline CDR1 is LGHNA and CDR2 YSLEER. CDR3 DNA sequence: TGCGCCAGCAGCCAAGGTCGGACAGAAAAGTCCAAAAACATTCAGTACTTC. This sequence encodes CASSQGRTEKSKNIQYF.